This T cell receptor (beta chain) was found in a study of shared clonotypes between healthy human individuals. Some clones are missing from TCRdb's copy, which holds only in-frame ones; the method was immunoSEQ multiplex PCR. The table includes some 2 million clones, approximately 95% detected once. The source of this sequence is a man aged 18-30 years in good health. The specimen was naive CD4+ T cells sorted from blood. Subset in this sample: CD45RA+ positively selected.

CDR3 sequence (DNA): TGTGCCATCAACTTGGGGGGGCTCTACAATGAGCAGTTCTTC. As protein: CAINLGGLYNEQFF. This sequence joins TRBV10-3 and TRBJ2-1, with a tentative D call TRBD2 (7 bases). Germline V lookup: CDR1 ENHRY, CDR2 SYGVKD. The CDR3 is 14 residues long. V lost 7 bases to trimming and J lost 3 bases, with 13 bases between them.